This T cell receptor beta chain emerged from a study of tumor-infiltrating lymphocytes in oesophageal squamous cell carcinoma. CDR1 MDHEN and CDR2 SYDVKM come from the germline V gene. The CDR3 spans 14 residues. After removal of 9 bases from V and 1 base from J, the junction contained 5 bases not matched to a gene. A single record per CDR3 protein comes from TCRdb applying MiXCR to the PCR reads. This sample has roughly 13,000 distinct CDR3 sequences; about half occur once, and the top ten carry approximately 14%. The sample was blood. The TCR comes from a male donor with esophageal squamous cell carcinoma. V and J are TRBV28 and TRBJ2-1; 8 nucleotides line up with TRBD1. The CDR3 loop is CASYGQGSYNEQFF. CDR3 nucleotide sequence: TGTGCCAGTTACGGACAGGGTTCCTACAATGAGCAGTTCTTC.